The clone carrying this TCR beta chain showed up many times. The sample belongs to a study of T-cell reconstitution after alpha-beta-depleted transplantation in children. CDR1 and CDR2 from the germline V gene are SQVTM and ANQGSEA. The length of the CDR3 is 13 residues. The V end lost 6 bases, the J end lost 1 base, and 12 bases lay between the germline ends. The library targeted TCRbeta and was prepared with unique molecular identifiers. MiXCR, applied by TCRdb to the PCR reads, yields one record per CDR3 protein. The table has 350,000 to 400,000 distinct CDR3 sequences, roughly 20% seen once; the top ten hold 3% to 4%.

This chain joins TRBV29-1 and TRBJ1-1; D perhaps matches TRBD1 (6 bases). The TCR was taken from a human donor who donated a stem cell graft to a child with acute myeloid leukemia. Sequenced here: PBMCs from the stem cell graft donor, sampled from the stem cell graft. CDR3 DNA: TGCAGCGTACCCGAGACAGGGAACACTGAAGCTTTCTTT. Translation gives CSVPETGNTEAFF.